This entry lists 24 T cell receptor beta chains sequenced from one sample in a study of blood T cell repertoires in COVID-19. Clones were sequenced by immunoSEQ multiplex PCR, and TCRdb holds only the in-frame ones, with some missing. The sample includes 150,000 to 200,000 clones, around 90% of them seen just once. Sequencing input: peripheral blood. These receptors were taken from a human donor in a cohort sampled during active COVID-19.

The chain employs TRBV9 and TRBJ2-1; weak D call: TRBD2 (5 bases). Germline CDR1 reads SGDLS; CDR2 reads YYNGEE. The CDR3 runs 12 residues. The germline V and J ends were trimmed by 4 bases and 10 bases, with 12 bases remaining between them. The DNA for the CDR3 is TGTGCCAGCAGCACCCGGGAAACCGAGCAGTTCTTC. It yields the protein CASSTRETEQFF.

The genes are TRBV5-1 and TRBJ2-1, with 13 positions matching TRBD2. After removal of 4 bases from V and 4 bases from J, the junction contained 5 bases not matched to a gene. Germline CDR1 SGHRS, CDR2 YFSETQ. This CDR3 has 16 residues. Here the CDR3 DNA reads TGCGCCAGCAGCCTCCAGACTAGCGGGGGGTACAATGAGCAGTTCTTC. Translation: CASSLQTSGGYNEQFF.

This chain links TRBV29-1 with TRBJ1-1; weak D call: TRBD1 (5 bases). Germline CDR1 SQVTM, CDR2 ANQGSEA. This CDR3 comprises 11 residues. Written as DNA, the CDR3 is TGCCTCCACAGGCAGCTCACTGAAGCTTTCTTT. Encoded protein: CLHRQLTEAFF.

The V and J genes are TRBV2 and TRBJ1-1; D unresolved. Deletions cut 8 bases from V and 6 bases from J, with 22 bases between. CDR1 is SNHLY and CDR2 is FYNNEI in the germline V gene. CDR3 length: 15 amino acids. In DNA form, the CDR3 reads TGTGCCAGCTACCCGACTCGATCGGCCGGCGCTGAAGCTTTCTTT. Translation: CASYPTRSAGAEAFF.

The chain is built from TRBV14 and TRBJ2-3; the match to TRBD2 covers 11 bases. This CDR3 comprises 19 residues. V dropped 5 bases and J dropped 0; count of bases not matched to a gene: 13. The germline CDR1 and CDR2 sequences are SGHDN and FVKESK. This CDR3 is CASSLRLAGTFLSTDTQYF. The CDR3 nucleotides read TGTGCCAGCAGCTTGAGACTAGCGGGGACCTTCCTGAGCACAGATACGCAGTATTTT.

As concerns this clone: The identical CDR3 is also encoded by other nucleotide sequences in the sample. The rearrangement joins TRBV12-3 or TRBV12-4 to TRBJ1-1, with a weak D call TRBD1 (5 bases). CDR3 length equals 13 residues. V was trimmed by 2 bases and J by 3 bases, leaving 7 bases between them. The CDR3 bases are TGTGCCAGCAGTTTAAGCAGGGACACTGAAGCTTTCTTT. Its protein product is CASSLSRDTEAFF.

CDR3 nucleotides: TGTGCCAGCAGCCAAGGGACAGGGAACTCACCCCTCCACTTT. It encodes CASSQGTGNSPLHF. The rearrangement uses TRBV3-1 (or the pseudogene TRBV3-2) and TRBJ1-6, with 8 bases identical to TRBD1. The germline V gene encodes CDR1 LGHDT and CDR2 YNNKEL (reference sequence). Unmatched junction bases numbered 3, after V lost 1 base and J lost 10 bases. The CDR3 loop spans 14 amino acids.

To note about this clone: This specimen includes other DNA sequences encoding the same CDR3. The CDR3 DNA reads as TGTGCCAGCAGCGTAGGGAGCTCCTACGAGCAGTACTTC. This encodes CASSVGSSYEQYF. V gene TRBV9 combines with J gene TRBJ2-7; D not resolved. Trimming took 0 bases from V and 0 from J, leaving 4 bases between them. The CDR3 runs 13 residues. CDR1 and CDR2 from the germline V gene are SGDLS and YYNGEE.

The chain combines TRBV18 with TRBJ2-3; D is possibly TRBD2 (6 bases). With 6 bases removed from V and 2 bases from J, the gap between germline ends came to 18 bases. The CDR3 has 16 residues. Germline V CDR1 and CDR2: KGHSH, LQKENI. The CDR3 loop reads CASSGGVSGNTDTQYF. DNA of the CDR3: TGTGCCAGCTCTGGAGGTGTTAGCGGAAACACAGATACGCAGTATTTT. Filled out from reference TRBV18 and TRBJ2-3, the complete variable domain reads NAGVMQNPRHLVRRRGQEARLRCSPMKGHSHVYWYRQLPEEGLKFMVYLQKENIIDESGMPKERFSAEFPKEGPSILRIQQVVRGDSAAYFCASSGGVSGNTDTQYFGPGTRLTVL.

In this sample, this clone turned up a few times. The chain carries TRBV27 and TRBJ1-6, with TRBD1 identical over 9 bases. The CDR3 spans 15 residues. Germline CDR1 and CDR2: MNHEY and SMNVEV (reference sequence). Trimming at V came to 1 base and at J to 8 bases, leaving 3 bases not matched to a gene. The CDR3 DNA reads TGTGCCAGCAGTTTATACAGGGGGCTGGATTCACCCCTCCACTTT. As protein: CASSLYRGLDSPLHF.

This clone has just a few counts. This chain's CDR3 is CASSEYVRGYTF. CDR3 in DNA: TGTGCCAGCAGTGAATACGTGAGAGGCTACACCTTC. The genes are TRBV2 and TRBJ1-2; D unresolved. Per the germline V gene, CDR1 is SNHLY and CDR2 is FYNNEI. Trimming left V 2 bases short and J 8 bases short, with 9 bases between. This CDR3 is built from 12 residues.

This sequence joins TRBV19 and TRBJ1-3; maybe TRBD1 (5 bases). Per the germline V gene, CDR1 is LNHDA and CDR2 is SQIVND (reference sequence). V shed 7 bases and J shed 0 bases, with 7 bases lying between them. This CDR3 contains 13 residues. The CDR3 region is CASTQGSGNTIYF. The CDR3 DNA reads as TGTGCCAGTACTCAGGGCTCTGGAAACACCATATATTTT.

The chain joins TRBV7-9 to TRBJ1-1, with 8 nucleotides matching TRBD1. There are 15 residues in the CDR3. Germline CDR1 SEHNR, CDR2 FQNEAQ (reference sequence). The V and J ends lost 3 bases and 3 bases, in that order; junction bases with no gene match: 6. CDR3 DNA: TGTGCCAGCAGCTTTACAGGGGGGGTGGACACTGAAGCTTTCTTT. It specifies CASSFTGGVDTEAFF.

The V gene is TRBV5-1, the J gene TRBJ2-1, with TRBD2 matching over 14 bases. CDR3 length: 20 amino acids. Germline lookup yields CDR1 SGHRS and CDR2 YFSETQ. The V gene end was trimmed by 4 bases and the J gene end by 0 bases; junction bases not matched to a gene: 12. The CDR3 region is CASSQPGTSGSSGSYNEQFF. DNA for the CDR3: TGCGCCAGCAGCCAACCCGGGACTAGCGGGAGTTCAGGCTCCTACAATGAGCAGTTCTTC.

V usage is TRBV5-6 and J usage is TRBJ2-7; TRBD2 is a possible D gene (6 bases). The CDR3 covers 15 residues. CDR1 and CDR2 (germline): SGHDT, YYEEEE. The ends were cut back, 5 bases at V and 3 bases at J, with 18 bases in the middle. This CDR3 reads CASSSGLRGVYEQYF. The CDR3, as DNA: TGTGCCAGCAGTTCGGGACTCCGAGGGGTCTACGAGCAGTACTTC.

V is TRBV28 and J is TRBJ1-1; 8 bases agree with TRBD1. The CDR3 totals 14 residues. Per the germline V gene, CDR1 is MDHEN and CDR2 is SYDVKM. Trimming removed 6 bases from V and 1 base from J; junction bases left unmatched: 4. CDR3 residues: CASSLTGGNTEAFF. CDR3 coding DNA: TGTGCCAGCAGCCTCACAGGGGGGAACACTGAAGCTTTCTTT.

This rearrangement joins TRBV27 to TRBJ1-6, with D unresolved. CDR3 size: 13 residues. The germline V and J ends were trimmed by 3 bases and 6 bases, with 6 bases remaining between them. Germline V lookup: CDR1 MNHEY, CDR2 SMNVEV (reference sequence). The CDR3 spells CASSFSSNSPLHF. The CDR3 nucleotides are TGTGCCAGCAGTTTTTCTTCTAATTCACCCCTCCACTTT.

The V gene is TRBV5-5, the J gene TRBJ1-5; D is ambiguous. CDR1 and CDR2 (germline): SGHKS, YYEKEE (reference sequence). Trimming took off 0 bases at V and 4 bases at J, with 8 bases between the two ends. This CDR3 has 14 amino acids. DNA of the CDR3: TGTGCCAGCAGCTTGGCCGGAGGTAATCAGCCCCAGCATTTT. Translating gives CASSLAGGNQPQHF. The whole variable domain, remainder taken from reference TRBV5-5 and TRBJ1-5, is DAGVTQSPTHLIKTRGQQVTLRCSPISGHKSVSWYQQVLGQGPQFIFQYYEKEERGRGNFPDRFSARQFPNYSSELNVNALLLGDSALYLCASSLAGGNQPQHFGDGTRLSIL.

The rearrangement joins TRBV19 to TRBJ1-2; TRBD1 aligns across 7 bases. CDR3 size: 14 residues. Unmatched junction bases numbered 5, after V lost 5 bases and J lost 2 bases. Germline V gene lookup returns CDR1 LNHDA and CDR2 SQIVND (reference sequence). The CDR3: CASSGTDRNYGYTF. CDR3 nucleotide sequence: TGTGCCAGTAGTGGGACAGATAGAAACTATGGCTACACCTTC. The full variable domain, with the rest looked up from reference TRBV19 and TRBJ1-2, is DGGITQSPKYLFRKEGQNVTLSCEQNLNHDAMYWYRQDPGQGLRLIYYSQIVNDFQKGDIAEGYSVSREKKESFPLTVTSAQKNPTAFYLCASSGTDRNYGYTFGSGTRLTVV.

The chain combines TRBV5-1 with TRBJ2-3; 9 bases are a match to TRBD2. The V and J ends lost 3 bases and 3 bases, in that order; junction bases with no gene match: 11. Germline values: CDR1 SGHRS, CDR2 YFSETQ. This CDR3 comprises 17 residues. The CDR3 DNA sequence: TGCGCCAGCAGCTATTCATCGGCGGGGGGGCCGACAGATACGCAGTATTTT. Translating it yields CASSYSSAGGPTDTQYF.

The J gene is TRBJ2-7, the V gene TRBV2; tentatively, D is TRBD1 (6 bases). Germline loops: CDR1 SNHLY, CDR2 FYNNEI. Trimming shortened V by 6 bases and J by 2 bases, and 8 bases separated the two germline ends. The CDR3 totals 12 residues. CDR3 coding DNA: TGTGCCAGCAGGTCAGGGGCCTACGAGCAGTACTTC. Protein: CASRSGAYEQYF.

This chain uses TRBV19 with TRBJ1-4, with D unresolved. Germline V gives CDR1 LNHDA, CDR2 SQIVND (reference sequence). The CDR3 runs 15 residues. The V end was cut by 3 bases, the J end by 5 bases, with 13 bases between. The CDR3 region has the DNA TGTGCCAGTAGTATGGGAACCGGGAAAAATGAAAAACTGTTTTTT. Translation: CASSMGTGKNEKLFF.

The V call is TRBV27, the J call TRBJ2-3, with 11 nucleotides matching TRBD2. Germline CDR1 MNHEY, CDR2 SMNVEV (reference sequence). This CDR3 region has 14 residues. J lost 2 bases, V lost 11 bases, and 6 bases had no gene match. The CDR3 nucleotides are TGTGCCGTATCTAGCGGGGGGTTCACAGATACGCAGTATTTT. Translating gives CAVSSGGFTDTQYF.

The CDR3 sequence: CAGGEGTVANYGYTF. The CDR3 nucleotides read TGTGCCGGTGGGGAGGGAACGGTCGCTAACTATGGCTACACCTTC. The chain joins TRBV25-1 to TRBJ1-2; D remains ambiguous. Germline assignment: CDR1 MGHDK and CDR2 SYGVNS. The CDR3 runs to 15 residues. V was trimmed by 11 bases and J by 0 bases, leaving 19 bases between them.